This T cell receptor (beta chain) came from a study of blood T cell repertoires in COVID-19. Germline CDR1 reads LGHNA; CDR2 reads YNFKEQ. This CDR3 is 17 amino acids long. The J segment lost 4 bases and the V segment lost 0 bases, leaving 6 bases of the junction unmatched. Sequencing used immunoSEQ multiplex PCR; TCRdb keeps in-frame clones, though not all of them. Of roughly 250,000 clones in the sample, around 82% were seen once. The chain uses TRBV4-2 and TRBJ2-5; TRBD2 matches 12 bases. The sequenced sample consisted of peripheral blood. The TCR was taken from a person aged 70 to 85 with COVID-19, enrolled during active disease. CDR3 coding DNA: TGTGCCAGCAGCCAAGATTCGCCTAGCGGGGGGGGAGAGACCCAGTACTTC. Residues: CASSQDSPSGGGETQYF.